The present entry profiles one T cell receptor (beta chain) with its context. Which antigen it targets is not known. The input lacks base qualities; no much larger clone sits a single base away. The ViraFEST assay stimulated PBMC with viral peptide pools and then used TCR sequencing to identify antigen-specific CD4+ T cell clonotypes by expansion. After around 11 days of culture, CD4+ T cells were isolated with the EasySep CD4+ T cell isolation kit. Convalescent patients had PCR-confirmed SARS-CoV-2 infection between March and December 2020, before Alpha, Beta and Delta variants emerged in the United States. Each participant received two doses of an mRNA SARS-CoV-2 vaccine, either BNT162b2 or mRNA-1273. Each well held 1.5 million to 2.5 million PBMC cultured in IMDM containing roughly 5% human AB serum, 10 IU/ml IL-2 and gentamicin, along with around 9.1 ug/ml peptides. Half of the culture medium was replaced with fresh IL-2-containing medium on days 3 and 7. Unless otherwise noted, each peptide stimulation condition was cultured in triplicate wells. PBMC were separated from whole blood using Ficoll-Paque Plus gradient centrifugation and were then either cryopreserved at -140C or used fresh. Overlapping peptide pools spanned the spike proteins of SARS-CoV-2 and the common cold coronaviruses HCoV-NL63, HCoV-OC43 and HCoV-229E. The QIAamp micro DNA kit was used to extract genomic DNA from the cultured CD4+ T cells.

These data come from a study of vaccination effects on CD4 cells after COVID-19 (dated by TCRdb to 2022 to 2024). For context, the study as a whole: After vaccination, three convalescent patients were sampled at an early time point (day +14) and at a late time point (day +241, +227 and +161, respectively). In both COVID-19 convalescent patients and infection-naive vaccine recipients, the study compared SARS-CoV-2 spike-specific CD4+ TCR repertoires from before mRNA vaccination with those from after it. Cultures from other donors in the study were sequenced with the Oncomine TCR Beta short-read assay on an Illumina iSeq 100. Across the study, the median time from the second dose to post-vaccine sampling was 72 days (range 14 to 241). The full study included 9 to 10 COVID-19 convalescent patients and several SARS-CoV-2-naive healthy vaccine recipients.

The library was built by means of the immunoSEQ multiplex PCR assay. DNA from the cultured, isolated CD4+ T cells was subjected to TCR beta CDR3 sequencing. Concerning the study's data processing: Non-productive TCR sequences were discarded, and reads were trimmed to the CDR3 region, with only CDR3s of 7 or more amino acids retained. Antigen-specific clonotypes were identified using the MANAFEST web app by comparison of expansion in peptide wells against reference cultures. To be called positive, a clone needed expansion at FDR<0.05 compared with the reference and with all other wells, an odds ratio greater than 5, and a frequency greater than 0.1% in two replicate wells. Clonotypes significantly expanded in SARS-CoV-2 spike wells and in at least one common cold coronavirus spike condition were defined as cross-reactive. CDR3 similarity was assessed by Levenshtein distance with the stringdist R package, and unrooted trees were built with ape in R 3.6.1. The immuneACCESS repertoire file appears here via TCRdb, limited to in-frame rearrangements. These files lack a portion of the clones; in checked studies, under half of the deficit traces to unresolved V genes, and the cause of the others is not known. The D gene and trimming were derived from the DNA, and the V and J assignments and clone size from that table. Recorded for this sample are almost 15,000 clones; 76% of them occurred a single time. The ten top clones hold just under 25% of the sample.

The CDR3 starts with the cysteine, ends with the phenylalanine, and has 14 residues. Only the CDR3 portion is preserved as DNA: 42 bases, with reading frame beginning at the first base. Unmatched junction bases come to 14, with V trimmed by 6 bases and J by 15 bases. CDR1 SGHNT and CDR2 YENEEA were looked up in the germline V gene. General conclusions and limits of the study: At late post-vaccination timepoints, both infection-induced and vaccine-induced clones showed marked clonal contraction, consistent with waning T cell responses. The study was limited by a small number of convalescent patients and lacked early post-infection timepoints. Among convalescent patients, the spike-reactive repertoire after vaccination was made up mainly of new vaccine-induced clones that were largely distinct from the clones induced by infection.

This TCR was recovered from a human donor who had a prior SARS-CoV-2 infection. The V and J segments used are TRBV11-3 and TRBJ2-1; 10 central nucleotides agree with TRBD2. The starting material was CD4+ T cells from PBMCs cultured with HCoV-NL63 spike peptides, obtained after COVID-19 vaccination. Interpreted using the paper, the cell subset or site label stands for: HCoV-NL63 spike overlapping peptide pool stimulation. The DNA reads TGTGCCAGCAGTTATGCAAACCTAGCGGGAGATCGGTTCTTC. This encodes CASSYANLAGDRFF.